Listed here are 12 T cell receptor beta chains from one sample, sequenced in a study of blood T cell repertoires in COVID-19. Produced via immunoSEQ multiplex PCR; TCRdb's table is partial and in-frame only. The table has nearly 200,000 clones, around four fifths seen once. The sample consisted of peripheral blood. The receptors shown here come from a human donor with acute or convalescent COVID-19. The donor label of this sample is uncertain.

CDR3 loop: CASSEAGAYNEQFF. CDR3 nucleotides: TGTGCCAGCAGTGAAGCGGGAGCCTACAATGAGCAGTTCTTC. The chain couples TRBV28 to TRBJ2-1, with 8 nucleotides matching TRBD2. Germline V gene data show CDR1 as MDHEN and CDR2 as SYDVKM. This CDR3 contains 14 residues. V lost 5 bases, J lost 2 bases, and 2 bases stayed unmatched. Full variable domain (outside the CDR3, taken from reference TRBV28 and TRBJ2-1): DVKVTQSSRYLVKRTGEKVFLECVQDMDHENMFWYRQDPGLGLRLIYFSYDVKMKEKGDIPEGYSVSREKKERFSLILESASTNQTSMYLCASSEAGAYNEQFFGPGTRLTVL.

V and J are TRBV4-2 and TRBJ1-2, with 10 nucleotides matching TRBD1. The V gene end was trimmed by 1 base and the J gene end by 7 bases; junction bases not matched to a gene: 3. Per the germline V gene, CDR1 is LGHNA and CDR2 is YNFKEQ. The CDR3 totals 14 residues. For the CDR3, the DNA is TGTGCCAGCAGCCAAGGGACAGGGGGTCGTGGCTACACCTTC. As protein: CASSQGTGGRGYTF.

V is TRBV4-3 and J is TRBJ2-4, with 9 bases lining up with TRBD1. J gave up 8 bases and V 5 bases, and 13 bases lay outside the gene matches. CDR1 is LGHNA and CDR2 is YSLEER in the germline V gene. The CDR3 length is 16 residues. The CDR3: CASSSIGTGYQDIQYF. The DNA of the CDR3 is TGCGCCAGCAGCTCGATTGGGACAGGGTACCAAGACATTCAGTACTTC.

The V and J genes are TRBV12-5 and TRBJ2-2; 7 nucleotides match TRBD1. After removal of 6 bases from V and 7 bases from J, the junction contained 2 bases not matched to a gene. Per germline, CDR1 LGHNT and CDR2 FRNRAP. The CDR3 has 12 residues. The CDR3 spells CASGGGFGELFF. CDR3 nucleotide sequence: TGTGCTAGTGGAGGGGGCTTCGGGGAGCTGTTTTTT.

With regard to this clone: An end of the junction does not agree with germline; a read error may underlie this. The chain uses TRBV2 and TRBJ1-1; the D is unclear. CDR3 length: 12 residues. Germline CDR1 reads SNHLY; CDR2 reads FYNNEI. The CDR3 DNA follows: TGTGCCAGCAGTCAAGCCCGGGTTGAAGCTTTCTTT. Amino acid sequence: CASSQARVEAFF.

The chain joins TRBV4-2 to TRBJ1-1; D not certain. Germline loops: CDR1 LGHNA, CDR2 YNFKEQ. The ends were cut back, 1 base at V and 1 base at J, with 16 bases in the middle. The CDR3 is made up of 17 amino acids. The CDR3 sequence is CASSQALLEVSNTEAFF. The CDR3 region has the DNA TGTGCCAGCAGCCAAGCACTCCTTGAGGTCTCGAACACTGAAGCTTTCTTT.

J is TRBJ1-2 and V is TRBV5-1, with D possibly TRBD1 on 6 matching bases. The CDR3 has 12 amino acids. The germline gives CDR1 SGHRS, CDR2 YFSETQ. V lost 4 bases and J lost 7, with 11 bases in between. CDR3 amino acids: CASSDGGLGYTF. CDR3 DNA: TGCGCCAGCAGCGACGGGGGGCTTGGCTACACCTTC. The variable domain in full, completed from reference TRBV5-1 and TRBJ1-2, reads KAGVTQTPRYLIKTRGQQVTLSCSPISGHRSVSWYQQTPGQGLQFLFEYFSETQRNKGNFPGRFSGRQFSNSRSEMNVSTLELGDSALYLCASSDGGLGYTFGSGTRLTVV.

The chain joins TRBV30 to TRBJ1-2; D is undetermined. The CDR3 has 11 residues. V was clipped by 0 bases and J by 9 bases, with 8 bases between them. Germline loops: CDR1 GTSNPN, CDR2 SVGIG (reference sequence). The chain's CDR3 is CAWSVQISYTF. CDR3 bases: TGTGCCTGGAGTGTCCAGATAAGCTACACCTTC.

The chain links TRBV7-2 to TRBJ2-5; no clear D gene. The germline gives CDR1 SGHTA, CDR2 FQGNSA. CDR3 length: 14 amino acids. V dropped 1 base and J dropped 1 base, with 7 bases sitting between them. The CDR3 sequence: CASSLVSVQETQYF. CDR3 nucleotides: TGTGCCAGCAGCTTAGTGTCGGTCCAAGAGACCCAGTACTTC.

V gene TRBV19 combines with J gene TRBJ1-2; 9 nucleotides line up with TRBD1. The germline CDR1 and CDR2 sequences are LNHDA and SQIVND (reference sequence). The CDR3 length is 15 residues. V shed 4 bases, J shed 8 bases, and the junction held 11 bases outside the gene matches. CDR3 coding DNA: TGTGCCAGTAGTACCCGGGACAGGGAGCGTAGAGGCTACACCTTC. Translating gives CASSTRDRERRGYTF.

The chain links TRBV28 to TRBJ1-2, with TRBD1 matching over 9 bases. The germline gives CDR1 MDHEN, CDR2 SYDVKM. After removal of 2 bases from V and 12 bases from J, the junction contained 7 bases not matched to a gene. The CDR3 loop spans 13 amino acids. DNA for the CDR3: TGTGCCAGCAGTTTAGCACGGGACAGGGTCAACACCTTC. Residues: CASSLARDRVNTF.

The CDR3 is CASSPPQGPYNEQFF. The CDR3 DNA reads as TGTGCCAGCTCACCACCTCAGGGCCCCTACAATGAGCAGTTCTTC. The gene calls are TRBV18 and TRBJ2-1, with D perhaps TRBD1 (5 bases). The V end was cut by 0 bases, the J end by 2 bases, with 8 bases between. Germline CDR1 reads KGHSH; CDR2 reads LQKENI. The CDR3 consists of 15 residues.